Given below is one TCR beta chain in context. Assay used: immunoSEQ multiplex PCR; TCRdb lists only in-frame clones, some missing. The repertoire consists of about 130,000 clones, with about 96% occurring once and the leading ten covering 0.44%. These data belong to a study of T cell changes during pregnancy in multiple sclerosis. The CDR3 consists of 15 residues. Trimming removed 2 bases from V and 1 base from J; junction bases left unmatched: 1. Per the germline V gene, CDR1 is MNHEY and CDR2 is SMNVEV (reference sequence). Here the sequenced sample was peripheral blood, taken after pregnancy. The rearrangement uses TRBV27 and TRBJ2-2; TRBD1 agrees at 7 bases. This receptor was taken from a female donor with multiple sclerosis, enrolled in a pregnancy study. The CDR3 region has the DNA TGTGCCAGCAGTTTAGGACAGGTGAACACCGGGGAGCTGTTTTTT. It specifies CASSLGQVNTGELFF.